Each of the 18 T cell receptor beta chains below was sequenced from the same sample in a study of technical replicates of blood from four donors. Profiled with immunoSEQ multiplex PCR; TCRdb holds only in-frame clones, not every one. The data show over 85,000 clones, roughly 95% seen once. The specimen sequenced was T cells isolated from PBMCs. These receptors originate from a human donor in good health.

This clone was seen once. This chain joins TRBV13 and TRBJ2-2; TRBD2 is a possible D gene (6 bases). CDR3 length equals 14 residues. Germline assignment: CDR1 PRHDT and CDR2 FYEKMQ (reference sequence). V was shortened by 3 bases and J by 7 bases, with 12 bases between the two germline ends. CDR3 DNA sequence: TGTGCCAGCAGCTTTCTCACGGAGGGCGGGGAGCTGTTTTTT. Translated, it gives CASSFLTEGGELFF.

The chain uses TRBV2 and TRBJ2-7; D may be TRBD1 (6 bases). Germline-derived CDR1 and CDR2 are SNHLY and FYNNEI. V was shortened by 5 bases and J by 6 bases, with 11 bases between the two germline ends. This CDR3 is built from 12 residues. CDR3 nucleotide sequence: TGTGCCAGCAGTACAGGGTTGGGCGAGCAGTACTTC. It codes for CASSTGLGEQYF.

This chain joins TRBV7-9 and TRBJ2-1; TRBD2 matches at 12 bases. The junction had 1 base not matched to a gene; V was cut back by 5 bases and J by 5 bases. Germline CDR1 SEHNR, CDR2 FQNEAQ (reference sequence). The CDR3 contains 14 residues. CDR3 in amino acids: CASSRTSGNNEQFF. CDR3 in DNA: TGTGCCAGCAGCCGGACTAGCGGGAACAATGAGCAGTTCTTC.

This chain connects TRBV19 to TRBJ2-1; maybe TRBD2 (6 bases). This CDR3 region has 14 residues. The ends were cut back, 7 bases at V and 3 bases at J, with 13 bases in the middle. Germline V gives CDR1 LNHDA, CDR2 SQIVND (reference sequence). In nucleotides, the CDR3 is TGTGCCAGTAAATACGGCGGGGACTACAATGAGCAGTTCTTC. This encodes CASKYGGDYNEQFF.

J is TRBJ2-3 and V is TRBV13; D gene ambiguous. The CDR3 is 13 amino acids. V was clipped by 5 bases and J by 0 bases, with 6 bases between them. Germline CDR1 and CDR2: PRHDT and FYEKMQ (reference sequence). CDR3 protein: CASSLPSTDTQYF. Written as DNA, the CDR3 is TGTGCCAGCAGCCTACCTAGCACAGATACGCAGTATTTT. Variable domain in full (rest from reference TRBV13 and TRBJ2-3): AAGVIQSPRHLIKEKRETATLKCYPIPRHDTVYWYQQGPGQDPQFLISFYEKMQSDKGSIPDRFSAQQFSDYHSELNMSSLELGDSALYFCASSLPSTDTQYFGPGTRLTVL.

V usage is TRBV2 and J usage is TRBJ1-2; 8 bases are a match to TRBD1. V shed 7 bases, J shed 8 bases, and the junction held 12 bases outside the gene matches. The CDR3 consists of 14 residues. Germline V gene data show CDR1 as SNHLY and CDR2 as FYNNEI. CDR3 loop: CASTWGQALGGYTF. The CDR3 DNA reads TGTGCCAGCACCTGGGGACAGGCCCTTGGCGGCTACACCTTC.

This clone turned up a few times. This chain links TRBV29-1 with TRBJ2-2; D not resolved. CDR3 size: 12 residues. Trimming cost V 4 bases and J 4 bases, with 7 bases left between them. Germline V gene lookup returns CDR1 SQVTM and CDR2 ANQGSEA. CDR3 region: CSVASPTGELFF. The CDR3 DNA sequence: TGCAGCGTTGCCAGTCCCACCGGGGAGCTGTTTTTT.

The chain recombines TRBV30 with TRBJ1-1; perhaps TRBD1 as D (5 bases). Germline V lookup: CDR1 GTSNPN, CDR2 SVGIG (reference sequence). The germline V and J ends were trimmed by 2 bases and 7 bases, with 14 bases remaining between them. The CDR3 contains 13 residues. The CDR3 region is CAWSMGGRREAFF. The DNA of the CDR3 is TGTGCCTGGAGTATGGGGGGTAGACGTGAAGCTTTCTTT.

This clone appeared once. The CDR3 sequence is CASSEQGSYTQYF. CDR3 DNA: TGCGCCAGCAGTGAACAGGGGAGTTATACGCAGTATTTT. This rearrangement joins TRBV10-2 to TRBJ2-3; TRBD1 agrees at 7 bases. V shed 3 bases, J shed 7 bases, and the junction held 4 bases outside the gene matches. The CDR3 sequence is 13 residues long. The germline CDR1 and CDR2 sequences are WSHSY and SAAADI.

The chain recombines TRBV19 with TRBJ1-5; 8 positions match TRBD1. The CDR3 runs 15 residues. The trim removed 7 bases at V and 4 bases at J, leaving 9 bases unmatched. Germline V CDR1 and CDR2: LNHDA, SQIVND (reference sequence). The CDR3 region is CASIPRTGPNQPQHF. CDR3 DNA sequence: TGTGCCAGTATCCCTAGGACAGGGCCTAATCAGCCCCAGCATTTT.

The chain joins TRBV5-1 to TRBJ2-3; 8 nucleotides align to TRBD1. CDR3 size: 15 residues. V lost 1 base and J lost 2; bases outside the gene matches: 3. Germline CDR1 SGHRS, CDR2 YFSETQ. The CDR3 nucleotides are TGCGCCAGCAGCTTGCAGGGGGCATTCACAGATACGCAGTATTTT. It is translated as CASSLQGAFTDTQYF.

This chain uses TRBV14 with TRBJ2-1; 10 bases align to TRBD2. Germline CDR1 is SGHDN and CDR2 is FVKESK. With 4 bases clipped from V and 6 bases from J, the junction kept 6 bases outside the gene matches. The length of the CDR3 is 15 residues. CDR3 protein: CASSPLVAGGNEQFF. Here the CDR3 DNA reads TGTGCCAGCAGCCCGTTGGTAGCGGGAGGCAATGAGCAGTTCTTC.

Here the CDR3 DNA reads TGTGCCAGCAGCTCCGTAGCGGGGGAGATTACCAATGAGCAGTTCTTC. As protein: CASSSVAGEITNEQFF. The chain joins TRBV7-6 to TRBJ2-1; TRBD2 matches at 9 bases. V lost 4 bases to trimming and J lost 6 bases; unmatched junction nucleotides: 10. Germline-derived CDR1 and CDR2 are SGHVS and FNYEAQ. The CDR3 contains 16 residues.

This chain connects TRBV27 to TRBJ2-7; D ambiguous. The germline V and J ends were trimmed by 2 bases and 6 bases, with 11 bases remaining between them. The CDR3 is made up of 13 amino acids. Germline-derived CDR1 and CDR2 are MNHEY and SMNVEV (reference sequence). The CDR3 DNA reads TGTGCCAGCAGTTTAATGGCCGATATCGAGCAGTACTTC. Its translation is CASSLMADIEQYF.

The J gene is TRBJ1-1, the V gene TRBV6-1; D unclear. CDR1 and CDR2 (germline): MNHNS, SASEGT. This CDR3 is 12 amino acids long. V was pared by 3 bases and J by 11 bases, with 13 bases between. The CDR3 nucleotides read TGTGCCAGCAGTGATGAGGACTTCAGGGCTTTCTTT. As protein: CASSDEDFRAFF.

The chain carries TRBV27 and TRBJ2-5, with D possibly being TRBD2 (5 bases). Germline CDR1 and CDR2: MNHEY and SMNVEV (reference sequence). The CDR3 runs to 15 residues. V shed 8 bases and J shed 1 base, with 17 bases lying between them. The CDR3 is CASSDGNHFQETQYF. The DNA of the CDR3 is TGTGCCAGCTCGGACGGGAACCACTTCCAAGAGACCCAGTACTTC.

The chain uses TRBV28 and TRBJ2-7; 8 bases fit TRBD1. J was trimmed by 6 bases and V by 6 bases; bases with no gene match: 13. This CDR3 comprises 15 residues. Germline CDR1 reads MDHEN; CDR2 reads SYDVKM. The CDR3 is CASRPAQTGAGEQYF. CDR3 bases: TGTGCCAGCAGACCCGCCCAGACAGGGGCTGGCGAGCAGTACTTC.

V usage is TRBV7-9 and J usage is TRBJ2-7; D is uncertain. Germline V gives CDR1 SEHNR, CDR2 FQNEAQ (reference sequence). The V end lost 5 bases, the J end lost 3 bases, and 5 bases lay between the germline ends. The CDR3 extends over 11 amino acids. The CDR3: CASSRSYEQYF. For the CDR3, the DNA is TGTGCCAGCAGCCGTAGCTACGAGCAGTACTTC.